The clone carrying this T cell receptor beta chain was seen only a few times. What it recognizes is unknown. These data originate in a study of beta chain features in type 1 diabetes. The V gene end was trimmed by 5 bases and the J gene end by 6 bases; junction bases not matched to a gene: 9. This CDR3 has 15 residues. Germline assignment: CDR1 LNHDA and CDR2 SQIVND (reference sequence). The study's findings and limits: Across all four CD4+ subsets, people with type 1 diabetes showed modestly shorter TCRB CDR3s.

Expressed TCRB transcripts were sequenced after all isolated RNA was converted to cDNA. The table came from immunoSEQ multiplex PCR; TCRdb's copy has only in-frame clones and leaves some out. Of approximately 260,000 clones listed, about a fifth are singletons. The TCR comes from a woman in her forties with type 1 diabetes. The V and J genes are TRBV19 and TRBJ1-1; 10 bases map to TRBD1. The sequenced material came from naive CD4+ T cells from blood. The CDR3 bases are TGTGCCAGTAGTCCAGGGACAGGGGTGGATGCTGAAGCTTTCTTT. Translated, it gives CASSPGTGVDAEAFF. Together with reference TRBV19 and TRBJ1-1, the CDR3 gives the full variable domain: DGGITQSPKYLFRKEGQNVTLSCEQNLNHDAMYWYRQDPGQGLRLIYYSQIVNDFQKGDIAEGYSVSREKKESFPLTVTSAQKNPTAFYLCASSPGTGVDAEAFFGQGTRLTVV.